The 32 T cell receptor beta chains listed next were all sequenced from one sample in a study of PD-1 blockade in classical Hodgkin lymphoma. Profiled with immunoSEQ multiplex PCR; TCRdb holds only in-frame clones, not every one. Of over 25,000 clones detected, less than 75% appear once; the ten largest clones hold around 3.7%. Time point of the sample: cycle 4 day 1 (C4D1), after more than five weeks of nivolumab. The patients all showed relapse after autologous stem cell transplantation, while their brentuximab vedotin exposure varied. The sequencing here drew on peripheral blood mononuclear cells (PBMCs), taken before the fourth cycle of nivolumab. These receptors all stem from a human donor with classical Hodgkin lymphoma.

By sample fraction, this clone is medium-sized. This chain joins TRBV4-1 and TRBJ2-3; 9 bases align to TRBD2. V dropped 1 base and J dropped 6; count of bases not matched to a gene: 8. The CDR3 extends over 16 amino acids. The germline V gene encodes CDR1 MGHRA and CDR2 YSYEKL. CDR3 in amino acids: CASSQVLAGGLDTQYF. DNA of the CDR3: TGCGCCAGCAGCCAAGTGCTCGCGGGAGGGCTTGATACGCAGTATTTT.

The CDR3 sequence is CASSLDIYGYTF. The CDR3 DNA reads TGTGCCAGCAGCTTGGACATCTATGGCTACACCTTC. The V and J genes are TRBV5-4 and TRBJ1-2; D is unclear. CDR1 is SGHNT and CDR2 is YYREEE in the germline V gene (reference sequence). CDR3 length: 12 residues. V lost 0 bases and J lost 4, with 4 bases in between.

The chain has TRBV4-1 and TRBJ1-2; unclear D gene. The CDR3 totals 14 residues. Trimming left V 4 bases short and J 0 bases short, with 9 bases between. Germline assignment: CDR1 MGHRA and CDR2 YSYEKL. The CDR3 protein is CASSPQESNYGYTF. CDR3 sequence (DNA): TGCGCCAGCAGCCCGCAGGAATCTAACTATGGCTACACCTTC.

V is TRBV9 and J is TRBJ2-7; 9 bases fit TRBD1. The germline V gene encodes CDR1 SGDLS and CDR2 YYNGEE. The V segment lost 4 bases and the J segment 3 bases; nucleotides outside the gene matches: 8. This CDR3 comprises 15 residues. The CDR3 spells CASSPGTGPNYEQYF. The DNA of the CDR3 is TGTGCCAGCAGCCCAGGGACAGGGCCTAACTACGAGCAGTACTTC.

The genes are TRBV30 and TRBJ1-2, with D possibly matching TRBD1 (5 bases). The CDR3 has 14 residues. Germline V gene data show CDR1 as GTSNPN and CDR2 as SVGIG (reference sequence). Trimming shortened V by 1 base and J by 1 base, and 10 bases separated the two germline ends. This CDR3 reads CAWSASRVNYGYTF. In nucleotides, the CDR3 is TGTGCCTGGAGTGCAAGCAGGGTTAACTATGGCTACACCTTC.

This clone has just a few counts. V gene TRBV9 combines with J gene TRBJ2-7; the D gene is possibly TRBD1 (5 bases). Germline V gene data show CDR1 as SGDLS and CDR2 as YYNGEE. This CDR3 is 14 amino acids long. Deletions cut 4 bases from V and 4 bases from J, with 15 bases between. The CDR3 is CASSQGHFGYEQYF. The CDR3 DNA follows: TGTGCCAGCAGCCAAGGACATTTTGGATACGAGCAGTACTTC. The full variable domain, its missing parts supplied by reference TRBV9 and TRBJ2-7, is DSGVTQTPKHLITATGQRVTLRCSPRSGDLSVYWYQQSLDQGLQFLIQYYNGEERAKGNILERFSAQQFPDLHSELNLSSLELGDSALYFCASSQGHFGYEQYFGPGTRLTVT.

This chain connects TRBV28 to TRBJ2-7; 8 bases agree with TRBD1. Germline V gene lookup returns CDR1 MDHEN and CDR2 SYDVKM. The CDR3 is 15 residues long. V dropped 5 bases and J dropped 2; count of bases not matched to a gene: 8. The chain's CDR3 is CASSPGTGLAYEQYF. As DNA, the CDR3 is TGTGCCAGCAGTCCCGGGACAGGCCTGGCCTACGAGCAGTACTTC. The full variable domain, completed using reference TRBV28 and TRBJ2-7, is DVKVTQSSRYLVKRTGEKVFLECVQDMDHENMFWYRQDPGLGLRLIYFSYDVKMKEKGDIPEGYSVSREKKERFSLILESASTNQTSMYLCASSPGTGLAYEQYFGPGTRLTVT.

This clone is medium-sized in the sample. This rearrangement joins TRBV15 to TRBJ2-1, with 10 nucleotides matching TRBD1. The CDR3 length is 13 residues. The V segment lost 6 bases and the J segment 7 bases; nucleotides outside the gene matches: 3. The germline CDR1 and CDR2 sequences are LNHNV and YYDKDF (reference sequence). Written as DNA, the CDR3 is TGTGCCACCAGGGACAGGGGGTTTAATGAGCAGTTCTTC. Protein sequence: CATRDRGFNEQFF.

The V gene is TRBV9, the J gene TRBJ2-3; D ambiguous. This CDR3 region has 17 residues. The ends were cut back, 0 bases at V and 0 bases at J, with 14 bases in the middle. Looked up from germline, CDR1 is SGDLS and CDR2 is YYNGEE. CDR3 loop: CASSVEVIGGSTDTQYF. CDR3 coding DNA: TGTGCCAGCAGCGTAGAGGTGATTGGCGGTAGCACAGATACGCAGTATTTT.

This clone was picked up one time. The chain carries TRBV6-4 and TRBJ2-1; D is undetermined. The CDR3 consists of 15 residues. Trimming took 2 bases from V and 6 from J, leaving 14 bases between them. Germline V lookup: CDR1 MRHNA, CDR2 SNTAGT. CDR3 loop: CASSDRAIEFNEQFF. For the CDR3, the DNA is TGTGCCAGCAGTGACAGGGCTATTGAGTTCAATGAGCAGTTCTTC.

V gene TRBV9 combines with J gene TRBJ2-1; D gene ambiguous. Trimming shortened V by 2 bases and J by 2 bases, and 5 bases separated the two germline ends. Looked up from germline, CDR1 is SGDLS and CDR2 is YYNGEE. The CDR3 covers 13 residues. Here the CDR3 DNA reads TGTGCCAGCAGCGTGGGTCCCTACAATGAGCAGTTCTTC. This gives the protein CASSVGPYNEQFF.

This chain uses TRBV27 with TRBJ2-1, with D perhaps TRBD1 or TRBD2 (6 bases each). The germline gives CDR1 MNHEY, CDR2 SMNVEV (reference sequence). V gave up 7 bases and J gave up 4 bases, with 17 bases separating them. The CDR3 sequence is 15 residues long. The CDR3 DNA sequence: TGTGCCAGCACCCAAGTGGAGGGGGGTTACAATGAGCAGTTCTTC. It yields the protein CASTQVEGGYNEQFF.

CDR3: CASSLGSYQPQHF. CDR3 nucleotides: TGTGCCAGCAGCTTAGGTTCCTATCAGCCCCAGCATTTT. The chain links TRBV7-2 to TRBJ1-5, with no clear D. The CDR3 has 13 amino acids. V lost 1 base and J lost 5, with 6 bases in between. Germline CDR1 reads SGHTA; CDR2 reads FQGNSA.

The V gene is TRBV11-2, the J gene TRBJ2-7; a possible D gene is TRBD1 (6 bases). In germline, CDR1 is SGHAT, CDR2 FQNNGV. There are 15 residues in the CDR3. Deletions cut 1 base from V and 0 bases from J, with 10 bases between. The CDR3 loop is CASSLAWDNSYEQYF. CDR3 coding DNA: TGTGCCAGCAGCTTAGCCTGGGACAACTCCTACGAGCAGTACTTC.

The rearrangement joins TRBV28 to TRBJ1-2; 9 nucleotides align to TRBD1. The ends lost 2 bases at V and 6 bases at J; junction bases unmatched: 7. Germline V gives CDR1 MDHEN, CDR2 SYDVKM. The CDR3 loop spans 15 amino acids. The CDR3 is CASSLPGTGRHGYTF. Written as DNA, the CDR3 is TGTGCCAGCAGTTTACCCGGGACAGGGAGACATGGCTACACCTTC.

CDR3 in DNA: TGTGCCAGCACCGGGAGGTGGAACACTGAAGCTTTCTTT. This sequence encodes CASTGRWNTEAFF. V gene TRBV2 combines with J gene TRBJ1-1; D unclear. This CDR3 contains 13 residues. The germline gives CDR1 SNHLY, CDR2 FYNNEI. The V and J ends lost 7 bases and 1 base respectively, with 10 bases between them.

The genes are TRBV15 and TRBJ1-3; no clear D gene. Germline lookup yields CDR1 LNHNV and CDR2 YYDKDF (reference sequence). V was clipped by 6 bases and J by 2 bases, with 23 bases between them. This CDR3 has 18 residues. For the CDR3, the DNA is TGTGCCACCAGAAAGAGCGGTGGCAGTTTAAGTCCTGGAAACACCATATATTTT. Translating it yields CATRKSGGSLSPGNTIYF. Supplemented by reference TRBV15 and TRBJ1-3, the full variable domain reads DAMVIQNPRYQVTQFGKPVTLSCSQTLNHNVMYWYQQKSSQAPKLLFHYYDKDFNNEADTPDNFQSRRPNTSFCFLDIRSPGLGDTAMYLCATRKSGGSLSPGNTIYFGEGSWLTVV.

The chain is built from TRBV5-6 and TRBJ2-1; D might be TRBD1 or TRBD2, each matching 5 bases. Germline V CDR1 and CDR2: SGHDT, YYEEEE. The CDR3 spans 15 residues. Trimming cost V 1 base and J 6 bases, with 14 bases left between them. CDR3 in amino acids: CASSLRDLNFNEQFF. The CDR3 DNA follows: TGTGCCAGCAGCTTGCGGGACCTCAACTTCAATGAGCAGTTCTTC.

The chain has TRBV9 and TRBJ2-7; D is undetermined. V lost 4 bases and J lost 1, with 12 bases in between. Germline CDR1 reads SGDLS; CDR2 reads YYNGEE. This CDR3 contains 14 residues. The CDR3 nucleotides are TGTGCCAGCAGCCCCTACTTAGGATCCTACGAGCAGTACTTC. It translates to CASSPYLGSYEQYF.

This sequence joins TRBV28 and TRBJ1-2, with D possibly being TRBD1 (6 bases). Germline CDR1 reads MDHEN; CDR2 reads SYDVKM. The CDR3 covers 16 residues. V dropped 6 bases and J dropped 2 bases, with 19 bases sitting between them. CDR3 in amino acids: CASSPPDSLPNYGYTF. The CDR3 bases are TGTGCCAGCAGCCCCCCGGACAGCTTGCCAAACTATGGCTACACCTTC.

V usage is TRBV9 and J usage is TRBJ2-3; D may be TRBD1 (5 bases). In germline, CDR1 is SGDLS, CDR2 YYNGEE. Trimming shortened V by 3 bases and J by 2 bases, and 7 bases separated the two germline ends. The CDR3 covers 13 residues. The CDR3 nucleotides read TGTGCCAGCAGCGAGGGGAACACAGATACGCAGTATTTT. The encoded protein is CASSEGNTDTQYF.

This chain links TRBV12-5 with TRBJ2-7, with a possible D match to TRBD1 (6 bases). V lost 3 bases, J lost 6 bases, and 12 bases lay in between. CDR1 is LGHNT and CDR2 is FRNRAP in the germline V gene. The CDR3 runs to 13 residues. The CDR3 is CASGLQGSPEQYF. The CDR3 DNA is TGTGCTAGTGGTTTACAGGGTTCCCCCGAGCAGTACTTC.

The V and J genes are TRBV30 and TRBJ2-1; 9 nucleotides line up with TRBD2. This CDR3 is 15 amino acids long. Per germline, CDR1 GTSNPN and CDR2 SVGIG (reference sequence). The V gene end was trimmed by 0 bases and the J gene end by 5 bases; junction bases not matched to a gene: 5. Written as DNA, the CDR3 is TGTGCCTGGAGTGTTTTAGCGGGAGTTGACAATGAGCAGTTCTTC. It is translated as CAWSVLAGVDNEQFF.

CDR3 coding DNA: TGTGCCAGCAGCAACCAGGAGGGGGGTTTGATGCCCCAGCATTTT. Protein sequence: CASSNQEGGLMPQHF. This chain connects TRBV9 to TRBJ1-5; tentative D call: TRBD1 (6 bases). The CDR3 length is 15 residues. Between the trimmed V and J ends, which lost 4 bases and 9 bases, there was a span of 20 bases. Germline lookup yields CDR1 SGDLS and CDR2 YYNGEE.

The chain joins TRBV7-8 to TRBJ2-3; D is ambiguous. From germline, CDR1 is SGHVS and CDR2 FQNEAQ. CDR3 length equals 13 residues. V gave up 1 base and J gave up 3 bases, with 5 bases separating them. In DNA, the CDR3 is TGTGCCAGCAGCTTAGACAGAACAGATACGCAGTATTTT. Protein: CASSLDRTDTQYF. The whole variable domain, filled in from reference TRBV7-8 and TRBJ2-3, reads GAGVSQSPRYKVAKRGQDVALRCDPISGHVSLFWYQQALGQGPEFLTYFQNEAQLDKSGLPSDRFFAERPEGSVSTLKIQRTQQEDSAVYLCASSLDRTDTQYFGPGTRLTVL.

This clone was observed a few times. The chain carries TRBV30 and TRBJ1-1; a possible D gene is TRBD1 (6 bases). Germline V gene lookup returns CDR1 GTSNPN and CDR2 SVGIG (reference sequence). V was pared by 0 bases and J by 3 bases, with 8 bases between. This CDR3 contains 13 residues. Here the CDR3 DNA reads TGTGCCTGGAGTGTAAGGACAGACACTGAAGCTTTCTTT. This encodes CAWSVRTDTEAFF.

Sample share makes this clone medium-sized. The chain is built from TRBV30 and TRBJ2-7; 10 bases match TRBD1. V dropped 6 bases and J dropped 2; count of bases not matched to a gene: 7. The CDR3 extends over 14 amino acids. Per the germline V gene, CDR1 is GTSNPN and CDR2 is SVGIG (reference sequence). In DNA form, the CDR3 reads TGTGCCTGCTCAACCGGGACAGGGGCCTACGAGCAGTACTTC. Its protein is CACSTGTGAYEQYF. Full variable domain (remainder filled in from reference TRBV30 and TRBJ2-7): SQTIHQWPATLVQPVGSPLSLECTVEGTSNPNLYWYRQAAGRGLQLLFYSVGIGQISSEVPQNLSASRPQDRQFILSSKKLLLSDSGFYLCACSTGTGAYEQYFGPGTRLTVT.

J is TRBJ2-2 and V is TRBV15, with D perhaps matching TRBD2 (7 bases). Trimming pared 9 bases from V and 4 bases from J, leaving 18 bases between. There are 15 residues in the CDR3. Germline V gives CDR1 LNHNV, CDR2 YYDKDF (reference sequence). This CDR3 is CATSTRGAGTGELFF. The CDR3 DNA sequence: TGTGCCACTTCAACTCGGGGGGCGGGCACCGGGGAGCTGTTTTTT. Drawing the rest from reference TRBV15 and TRBJ2-2, the complete variable domain is DAMVIQNPRYQVTQFGKPVTLSCSQTLNHNVMYWYQQKSSQAPKLLFHYYDKDFNNEADTPDNFQSRRPNTSFCFLDIRSPGLGDTAMYLCATSTRGAGTGELFFGEGSRLTVL.

The V gene is TRBV15, the J gene TRBJ2-7, with D possibly matching TRBD2 (5 bases). CDR3 length: 12 residues. V dropped 0 bases and J dropped 6 bases, with 6 bases sitting between them. The germline V gene has CDR1 LNHNV and CDR2 YYDKDF (reference sequence). The CDR3 region is CATSRDRGEQYF. The CDR3 DNA sequence: TGTGCCACCAGCAGAGATCGGGGCGAGCAGTACTTC.

This chain connects TRBV5-6 to TRBJ2-6; perhaps TRBD2 as D (6 bases). CDR3 length: 17 residues. The V end lost 2 bases, the J end lost 3 bases, and 15 bases lay between the germline ends. Per germline, CDR1 SGHDT and CDR2 YYEEEE. CDR3 nucleotide sequence: TGTGCCAGCAGCTTTCATTTTGCGGGGAATGGGGCCAACGTCCTGACTTTC. Its translation is CASSFHFAGNGANVLTF.

The J gene is TRBJ2-5, the V gene TRBV21-1; the tabulated D call, TRBD2, remains unverified against the DNA. TRBV21-1 is noted as a pseudogene. The CDR3 length is 15 residues. CDR3 sequence: CASSKARDWKETQYF. The CDR3 DNA is TGTGCCAGCAGCAAAGCCCGGGACTGGAAAGAGACCCAGTACTTC.

The CDR3: CASSEGWNQPQHF. The CDR3 coding sequence is TGTGCCAGCAGTGAGGGGTGGAATCAGCCCCAGCATTTT. J is TRBJ1-5 and V is TRBV6-1; no reliable D call. The CDR3 covers 13 residues. The ends were cut back, 3 bases at V and 4 bases at J, with 7 bases in the middle. The germline V gene has CDR1 MNHNS and CDR2 SASEGT.